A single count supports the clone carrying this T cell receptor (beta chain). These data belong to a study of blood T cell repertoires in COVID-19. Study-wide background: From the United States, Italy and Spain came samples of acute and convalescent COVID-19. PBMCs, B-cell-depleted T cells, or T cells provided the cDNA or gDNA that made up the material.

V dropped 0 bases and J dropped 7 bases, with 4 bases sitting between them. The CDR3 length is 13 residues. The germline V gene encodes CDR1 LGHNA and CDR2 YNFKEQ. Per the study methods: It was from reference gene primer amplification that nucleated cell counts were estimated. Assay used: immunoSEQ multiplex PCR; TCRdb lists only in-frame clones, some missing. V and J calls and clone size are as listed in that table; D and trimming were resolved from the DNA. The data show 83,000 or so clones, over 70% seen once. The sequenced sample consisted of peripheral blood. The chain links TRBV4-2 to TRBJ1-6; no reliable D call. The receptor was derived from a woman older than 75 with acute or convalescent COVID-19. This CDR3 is CASSQDPNSPLHF. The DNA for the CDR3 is TGTGCCAGCAGCCAAGATCCGAATTCACCCCTCCACTTT.